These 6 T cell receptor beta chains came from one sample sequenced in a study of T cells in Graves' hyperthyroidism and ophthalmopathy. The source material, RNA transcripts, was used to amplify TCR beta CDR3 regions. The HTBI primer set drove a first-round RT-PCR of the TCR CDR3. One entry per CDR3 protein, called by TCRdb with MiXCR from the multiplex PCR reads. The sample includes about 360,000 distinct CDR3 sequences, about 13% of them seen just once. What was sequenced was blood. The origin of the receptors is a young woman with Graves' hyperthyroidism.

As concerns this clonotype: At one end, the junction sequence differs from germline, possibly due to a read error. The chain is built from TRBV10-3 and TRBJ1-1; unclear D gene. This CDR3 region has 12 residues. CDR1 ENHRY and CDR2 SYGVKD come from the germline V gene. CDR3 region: CAVSELNTEASF. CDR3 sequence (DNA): TGTGCCGTCAGTGAACTGAACACTGAAGCTTCCTTT.

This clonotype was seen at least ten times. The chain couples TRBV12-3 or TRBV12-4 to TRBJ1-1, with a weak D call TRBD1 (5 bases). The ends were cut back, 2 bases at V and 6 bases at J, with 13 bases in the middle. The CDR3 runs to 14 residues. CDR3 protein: CASSLISGPAEAFF. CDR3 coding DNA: TGTGCCAGCAGTTTAATATCGGGGCCCGCTGAAGCTTTCTTT.

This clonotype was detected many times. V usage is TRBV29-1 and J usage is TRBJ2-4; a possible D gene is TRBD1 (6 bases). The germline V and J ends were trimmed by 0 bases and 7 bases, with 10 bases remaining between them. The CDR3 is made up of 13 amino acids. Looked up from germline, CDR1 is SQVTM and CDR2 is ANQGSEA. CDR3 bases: TGCAGCGTTGAAGAAGGGGGTTCGAACATTCAGTACTTC. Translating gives CSVEEGGSNIQYF.

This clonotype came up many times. CDR3 region: CASSQWGARGDGYTF. The CDR3 nucleotides are TGTGCCAGCAGCCAATGGGGGGCTAGAGGCGATGGCTACACCTTC. This chain connects TRBV3-1 to TRBJ1-2, with D possibly matching TRBD1 (6 bases). Germline-derived CDR1 and CDR2 are LGHDT and YNNKEL (reference sequence). CDR3 length: 15 residues. Trimming removed 2 bases at V and 6 bases at J, with 16 bases between.

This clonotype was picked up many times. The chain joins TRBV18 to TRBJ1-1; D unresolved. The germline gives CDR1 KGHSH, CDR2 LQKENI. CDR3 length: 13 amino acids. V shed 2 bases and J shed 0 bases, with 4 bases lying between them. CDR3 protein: CASSPNLNTEAFF. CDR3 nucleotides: TGTGCCAGCTCACCAAATCTGAACACTGAAGCTTTCTTT.

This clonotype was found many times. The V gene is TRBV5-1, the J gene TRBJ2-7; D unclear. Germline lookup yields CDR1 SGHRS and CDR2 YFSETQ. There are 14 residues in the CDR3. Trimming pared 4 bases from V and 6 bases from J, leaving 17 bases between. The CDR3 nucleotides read TGCGCCAGCAGCCTCGGGTCCAAATGGGCCGAGCAGTACTTC. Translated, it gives CASSLGSKWAEQYF.